This entry lists 9 T cell receptor beta chains sequenced from one sample in a study of cytomegalovirus exposure and HLA in healthy donors. With 60 Vbeta and 13 Jbeta primers, the PCR was carried out. Sequenced by immunoSEQ multiplex PCR; TCRdb stores in-frame clones only, minus some. The sample has about 150,000 clones; roughly 80% are singletons. Sequencing input: PBMCs. These receptors originate from a young man in good health and CMV-seropositive.

This clone is a singleton in its sample. The genes are TRBV19 and TRBJ1-2; D perhaps matches TRBD1 (5 bases). The CDR3 consists of 15 residues. The germline V gene encodes CDR1 LNHDA and CDR2 SQIVND (reference sequence). V was pared by 1 base and J by 7 bases, with 16 bases between. Written as DNA, the CDR3 is TGTGCCAGTAGTATAGGGCGGGAGGGACCGCCTGGCTACACCTTC. This translates into CASSIGREGPPGYTF.

This chain joins TRBV30 and TRBJ2-7; a weak D match, TRBD1 (6 bases). The CDR3 totals 16 residues. With 3 bases removed from V and 4 bases from J, the gap between germline ends came to 22 bases. Germline V gives CDR1 GTSNPN, CDR2 SVGIG (reference sequence). The CDR3 DNA is TGTGCCTGGAGATTCTCTGGACAGCTCTCCTCGTACGAGCAGTACTTC. Translating it yields CAWRFSGQLSSYEQYF.

The chain links TRBV5-1 to TRBJ2-7, with 10 bases aligning to TRBD2. The CDR3 is 15 residues long. Trimming removed 0 bases from V and 6 bases from J; junction bases left unmatched: 6. In germline, CDR1 is SGHRS, CDR2 YFSETQ. The CDR3 region is CASSLDTSGASEQYF. CDR3 DNA sequence: TGCGCCAGCAGCTTGGACACTAGCGGGGCCTCCGAGCAGTACTTC.

The chain links TRBV6-5 to TRBJ2-3; 11 bases agree with TRBD2. CDR1 MNHEY and CDR2 SVGAGI come from the germline V gene. The CDR3 is made up of 16 amino acids. The trim removed 3 bases at V and 3 bases at J, leaving 5 bases unmatched. CDR3 nucleotide sequence: TGTGCCAGCAGTTATATAGCGGGAGGGATGACAGATACGCAGTATTTT. This encodes CASSYIAGGMTDTQYF.

The chain recombines TRBV30 with TRBJ1-1; the match to TRBD1 covers 8 bases. From germline, CDR1 is GTSNPN and CDR2 SVGIG (reference sequence). The length of the CDR3 is 13 residues. Trimming at V came to 5 bases and at J to 10 bases, leaving 12 bases not matched to a gene. CDR3 protein: CAWGGTGLRGAFF. CDR3 coding DNA: TGTGCCTGGGGGGGGACAGGCCTTCGGGGAGCTTTCTTT.

The genes are TRBV5-1 and TRBJ1-1, with TRBD1 as a possible D gene (5 bases). V shed 4 bases and J shed 3 bases, with 10 bases lying between them. The CDR3 is 13 residues long. CDR1 is SGHRS and CDR2 is YFSETQ in the germline V gene. DNA for the CDR3: TGCGCCAGCAGCAACGACAGAGACACTGAAGCTTTCTTT. This translates into CASSNDRDTEAFF.

The chain has TRBV9 and TRBJ2-2, with TRBD1 as a possible D gene (6 bases). Germline V gene data show CDR1 as SGDLS and CDR2 as YYNGEE. The CDR3 covers 15 residues. The germline V and J ends were trimmed by 0 bases and 4 bases, with 10 bases remaining between them. The CDR3 reads CASSVGRGGTGELFF. DNA for the CDR3: TGTGCCAGCAGCGTAGGCAGGGGCGGCACCGGGGAGCTGTTTTTT.

The chain joins TRBV5-1 to TRBJ1-1; perhaps TRBD1 as D (6 bases). Between the trimmed V and J ends, which lost 0 bases and 10 bases, there was a span of 22 bases. Germline loops: CDR1 SGHRS, CDR2 YFSETQ. This CDR3 region has 16 residues. As DNA, the CDR3 is TGCGCCAGCAGCTTGGATTTGGCCAGGGAGGGAGGGGGAGCTTTCTTT. Translated, it gives CASSLDLAREGGGAFF.

CDR3 nucleotide sequence: TGTGCCAGCAGCTTAGTCATGAACACTGAAGCTTTCTTT. Amino acids: CASSLVMNTEAFF. The chain recombines TRBV7-2 with TRBJ1-1; the D is unclear. Germline-derived CDR1 and CDR2 are SGHTA and FQGNSA. Trimming left V 1 base short and J 0 bases short, with 3 bases between. The CDR3 is made up of 13 amino acids.